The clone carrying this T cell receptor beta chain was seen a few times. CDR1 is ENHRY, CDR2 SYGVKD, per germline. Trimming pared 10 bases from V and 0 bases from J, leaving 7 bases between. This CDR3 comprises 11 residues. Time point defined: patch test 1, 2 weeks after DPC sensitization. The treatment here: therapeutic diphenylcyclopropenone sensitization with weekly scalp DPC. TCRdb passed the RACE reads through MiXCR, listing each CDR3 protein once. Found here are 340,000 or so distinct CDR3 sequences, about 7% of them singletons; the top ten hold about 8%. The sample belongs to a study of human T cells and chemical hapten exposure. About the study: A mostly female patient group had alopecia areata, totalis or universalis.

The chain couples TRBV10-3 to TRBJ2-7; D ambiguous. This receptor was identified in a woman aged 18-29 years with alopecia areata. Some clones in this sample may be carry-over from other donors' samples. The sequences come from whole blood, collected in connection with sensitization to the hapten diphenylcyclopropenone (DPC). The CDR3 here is CATTDSYEQYF. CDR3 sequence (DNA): TGTGCCACCACAGACTCCTACGAGCAGTACTTC.